Listed below are T cell receptor beta chains from one sample, sequenced in a study of identical twins' blood T cells. TCRdb reprocessed the 5' RACE reads via MiXCR and lists one record per CDR3 protein. The sample records roughly 340,000 distinct CDR3 sequences, roughly 31% being singletons. The sample was PBMCs. The receptor source for this set is a woman aged 18-49 years in good health. Both conserved end residues are part of each CDR3. A D gene is named only where the DNA matches it firmly. Part of the rows lack a size; the others show once, few, many or a class for expanded clones.

d_call	v_call	clone_size	j_call	cdr3_aa	cdr3_nt
TRBD1	TRBV10-2	NA	TRBJ1-1	CANSSDPGQEAFF	TGCGCCAACAGTTCCGACCCGGGACAGGAAGCTTTCTTT
TRBD1	TRBV12-5	once	TRBJ1-5	CARGLGTKTGGAGQPQHF	TGTGCTAGAGGTTTGGGCACTAAAACAGGGGGCGCAGGTCAGCCCCAGCATTTT
NA	TRBV11-2	few	TRBJ1-2	CASSLMGWSTF	TGTGCCAGCAGCTTAATGGGGTGGAGCACCTTC
TRBD1	TRBV5-1	few	TRBJ2-7	CASSLDRGRFYEQYF	TGCGCCAGCAGCTTGGACAGGGGGCGCTTCTACGAGCAGTACTTC
NA	TRBV12-5	NA	TRBJ2-1	CASGTSGTVYNEQFF	TGTGCTAGTGGAACATCCGGGACTGTATACAATGAGCAGTTCTTC
TRBD1	TRBV10-2	few	TRBJ1-1	CASGTGFDVAEAFF	TGCGCCAGCGGGACAGGGTTCGATGTGGCTGAAGCTTTCTTT
NA	TRBV6-5	NA	TRBJ2-5	CASSYSGNPRETQYF	TGTGCCAGCAGTTACTCTGGCAATCCGCGAGAGACCCAGTACTTC
NA	TRBV29-1	few	TRBJ1-1	CSGIPGNTEAFF	TGCAGCGGAATACCAGGGAACACTGAAGCTTTCTTT
TRBD1	TRBV20-1	few	TRBJ1-5	CSAGRQGEPQHF	TGCAGTGCTGGTCGACAGGGCGAGCCCCAGCATTTT
TRBD1	TRBV7-9	NA	TRBJ1-1	CASSQRDRAFF	TGTGCCAGCAGCCAACGGGACAGAGCTTTCTTT
TRBD2	TRBV28	NA	TRBJ2-3	CASSSSGSGPDTQYF	TGTGCCAGCAGTAGTAGCGGGAGCGGTCCAGATACGCAGTATTTT
NA	TRBV19	few	TRBJ2-2	CASRRGQRTNTGELFF	TGTGCCAGCAGAAGGGGCCAGCGAACGAACACCGGGGAGCTGTTTTTT
NA	TRBV29-1	NA	TRBJ1-1	CSAIQGNTEAFF	TGCAGCGCAATTCAGGGGAACACTGAAGCTTTCTTT
NA	TRBV29-1	NA	TRBJ1-4	CSVVSGTGTIGEKLFF	TGCAGCGTTGTCAGCGGTACGGGGACTATAGGTGAAAAACTGTTTTTT
TRBD2	TRBV10-3	few	TRBJ2-7	CAISRKLAGSEQYF	TGTGCCATCAGTAGGAAACTAGCGGGGTCGGAGCAGTACTTC
NA	TRBV20-1	NA	TRBJ2-7	CSASVLDTEYF	TGCAGTGCTAGTGTTTTGGACACGGAGTACTTC
NA	TRBV6-1	few	TRBJ1-5	CASSGLNSNQPQHF	TGTGCCAGCAGTGGACTAAATAGCAATCAGCCCCAGCATTTT
TRBD1	TRBV9	NA	TRBJ2-7	CASSVDREDEQYF	TGTGCCAGCAGCGTGGACAGGGAGGACGAGCAGTACTTC
NA	TRBV29-1	few	TRBJ2-1	CSTLQGNSYNEQFF	TGCAGCACCTTGCAGGGAAACTCCTACAATGAGCAGTTCTTC
NA	TRBV29-1	many	TRBJ1-1	CSVLTGEAFF	TGCAGCGTCCTCACGGGTGAAGCTTTCTTT
NA	TRBV5-1	few	TRBJ2-2	CASSLQFDLDTGELFF	TGCGCCAGCAGCTTGCAATTTGACCTAGACACCGGGGAGCTGTTTTTT
NA	TRBV25-1	once	TRBJ1-2	CASSALKGGTPYGYTF	TGTGCCAGCAGTGCCTTAAAAGGGGGAACCCCCTATGGCTACACCTTC
NA	TRBV9	NA	TRBJ1-1	CASSTGAGDTEAFF	TGTGCCAGCAGCACGGGGGCAGGAGACACTGAAGCTTTCTTT
TRBD2	TRBV4-2	few	TRBJ2-6	CASSPRPTSGVKRGANVLTF	TGTGCCAGCAGCCCCCGTCCGACTAGCGGGGTTAAGCGTGGGGCCAACGTCCTGACTTTC
TRBD2	TRBV5-6	few	TRBJ2-1	CASRPGTSAYNEQFF	TGTGCCAGCAGACCTGGGACTAGCGCCTATAATGAGCAGTTCTTC
NA	TRBV19	NA	TRBJ1-5	CASSPRTVYSNQPQHF	TGTGCCAGTAGTCCACGGACAGTTTATAGCAATCAGCCCCAGCATTTT
TRBD2	TRBV7-2	NA	TRBJ2-1	CASSLGSLAAIYNEQFF	TGTGCCAGCAGCTTAGGATCGCTAGCGGCGATTTACAATGAGCAGTTCTTC
NA	TRBV10-3	few	TRBJ2-7	CAISENDRGYEQYF	TGTGCCATCAGTGAGAATGACAGAGGTTACGAGCAGTACTTC
TRBD2	TRBV6-2/TRBV6-3	NA	TRBJ2-5	CASSYVASGSFRETQYF	TGTGCCAGCAGTTATGTAGCTAGCGGGAGTTTCCGAGAGACCCAGTACTTC
TRBD2	TRBV20-1	NA	TRBJ2-1	CSARVPSGRANEANEQFF	TGCAGTGCTAGAGTTCCTAGCGGGAGGGCCAACGAGGCGAATGAGCAGTTCTTC
NA	TRBV20-1	few	TRBJ2-2	CSARGGLPTGELFF	TGCAGTGCTAGAGGGGGACTTCCCACCGGGGAGCTGTTTTTT
NA	TRBV21-1	few	TRBJ2-1	CASSKGEGDGEQFF	TGTGCCAGCAGCAAAGGGGAGGGGGACGGTGAGCAGTTCTTC
NA	TRBV30	NA	TRBJ2-5	CAWSQVGGQYF	TGTGCCTGGAGTCAGGTCGGGGGCCAGTACTTC
NA	TRBV4-3	once	TRBJ1-4	CASSEAGVNEKLFF	TGCGCCAGCAGTGAGGCAGGCGTTAATGAAAAACTGTTTTTT
TRBD1	TRBV11-2	NA	TRBJ1-1	CASSSRTGGTEAFF	TGTGCCAGCAGCTCCCGGACAGGGGGCACTGAAGCTTTCTTT
NA	TRBV30	NA	TRBJ1-6	CAWRVPMSPLHF	TGTGCCTGGAGGGTCCCTATGTCACCCCTCCACTTT
TRBD1	TRBV25-1	NA	TRBJ1-2	CASSSTGQGVFTF	TGTGCCAGCAGTTCCACGGGACAGGGAGTGTTTACCTTC
TRBD1	TRBV20-1	NA	TRBJ2-7	CSAYRGFNEQYF	TGCAGTGCATACAGGGGGTTTAACGAGCAGTACTTC
NA	TRBV6-5	few	TRBJ1-1	CASSRWRGTEAFF	TGTGCCAGCAGCCGGTGGAGGGGGACTGAAGCTTTCTTT
TRBD2	TRBV27	few	TRBJ2-7	CASSSPIAGGPYEQYF	TGTGCCAGCAGTTCCCCAATAGCGGGAGGGCCTTACGAGCAGTACTTC
NA	TRBV11-2	NA	TRBJ1-2	CASSPEAHTNYGYTF	TGTGCCAGCAGCCCAGAGGCCCACACTAACTATGGCTACACCTTC
NA	TRBV18	few	TRBJ1-1	CASSPPLGERLGTEAFF	TGTGCCAGCTCACCACCGCTGGGGGAGAGGTTAGGCACTGAAGCTTTCTTT
TRBD1	TRBV12-3/TRBV12-4	NA	TRBJ1-3	CASTRTGAGNTLYF	TGTGCCAGCACCCGGACAGGGGCTGGAAACACCTTATATTTT